The T cell receptor (beta chain) described here comes from a study of tissue T cells after allogeneic stem cell transplantation (dated by TCRdb to the early 2020s). In the study overall: All GVHD patients received grafts from donors, several unmodified and three CD34-selected to deplete T cells. When multiple samples of a tissue were available, H&E sections were reviewed by a pathologist, and samples with histologically apparent lymphocytes were prioritized for sequencing. The study profiled TCR beta repertoires across many tissues from research autopsies of patients with and without GVHD, plus mouse models of GVHD. On the human side, the study was prospective and observational, with no blinding or randomization. Overall results and qualifications from the work: The patient cohort was small and varied clinically, and sampling depth was recognized as a limitation. Within patients, how anatomically similar the tissues were was a key factor in shaping TCR repertoire composition, regardless of disease or transplant status. Only a few T cell clones appeared in more than one patient, yet motif-based clustering showed tissue-specific repertoire signatures that were shared between patients. In both patients and mice, only a limited portion of the TCR repertoire detected in tissues was captured by blood and spleen T cells. Which tissue TCRs were alloreactive or antigen-specific was not determined in the study, and some clones might have been persisting host cells.

The CDR3 goes from the cysteine to the phenylalanine over 15 residues. Solely the CDR3 DNA is kept, with 45 bases framed from the first base. According to the germline V gene, CDR1 reads SGHRS and CDR2 reads YFSETQ. The junction shows trimming of 3 bases on V and 3 bases on J, plus 13 bases between the germline ends. Library construction relied on the immunoSEQ multiplex PCR assay. Adaptive Biotechnologies performed TCRbeta CDR3 sequencing at survey depth and reported CDR3 sequences, V/J genes, productive frequency, and template counts. Amplification of TCR beta CDR3 regions started from genomic DNA instead of RNA. As for how the authors treated the data: Jensen-Shannon divergence was used to quantify pairwise repertoire overlap between tissues, with a value of 1 indicating complete divergence and a value of 0 indicating identical repertoires. Tissues were clustered by single-linkage agglomerative hierarchical clustering of pairwise JSD values, and the clustering results were displayed as dendrograms. GLIPH2 was applied to all patient samples using simulation_depth 1000, kmer_min_depth 3, and cdr3_length_cutoff 8, and only groups with more than two unique CDR3s were retained. A standardized tissue-overlap score extrapolated Jaccard GLIPH-group overlap across patients to a standard repertoire size of 1000 clones. To look at how diversity was associated with clinical or experimental variables, linear mixed-effect models were used, with tissue treated as a fixed effect and individual treated as a random effect. This is the immuneACCESS table as TCRdb keeps it, with only in-frame sequences that have V and J called. A part of the clones is gone; compared with another copy, unresolved V genes explain less than half, and the rest is unexplained. V and J calls and clone size are those listed in that table; D and trimming were worked out from the DNA. The sample records thousands of clones, 70% to 85% of which are singletons. Of the sample, 15% to 20% falls within the top ten clones.

What the time point label conveys for this sample: human tissue collected at research (rapid) autopsy. Over an approximately 3-year period, about 7 adult allo-HCT recipients with steroid-refractory GVHD were prospectively enrolled in a research-autopsy study. Gastrointestinal GVHD was present in all GVHD patients, each of whom received several lines of GVHD-directed therapy, and about 5 of these patients also had skin involvement. Autopsy tissues included GI sites from esophagus to rectum, liver, skin and lymphoid organs including spleen, after a median post-mortem interval of around 9.8 hours. Autopsy specimens were bisected, with one portion flash-frozen in liquid nitrogen and the rest formalin-fixed; GI outer muscle layers were removed. Genomic DNA was extracted from frozen tissues using the Mag-Bind Blood & Tissue DNA HDQ 96 Kit on a Chemagic 360 or the DNeasy Blood & Tissue Kit. Because of concern about red blood cell contamination, extracted DNA was further purified using the Genomic DNA Clean & Concentrator-25 kit.

To note about this clone: The target of this receptor is not known. It has no much larger one-base neighbor in the sample; base qualities were not kept.

Specimen: colon tissue, collected at autopsy. The receptor's source is a male patient at least 60 years old with steroid-refractory graft-versus-host disease after an allogeneic stem cell transplant. Post transplant, some T cells may arise from the graft donor. The chain joins TRBV5-1 to TRBJ2-1; TRBD1 could be the D gene, as 5 bases match. The CDR3 region: CASSSDSFIYNEQFF. The DNA reads as follows: TGCGCCAGCAGCTCCGACAGTTTTATCTACAATGAGCAGTTCTTC.